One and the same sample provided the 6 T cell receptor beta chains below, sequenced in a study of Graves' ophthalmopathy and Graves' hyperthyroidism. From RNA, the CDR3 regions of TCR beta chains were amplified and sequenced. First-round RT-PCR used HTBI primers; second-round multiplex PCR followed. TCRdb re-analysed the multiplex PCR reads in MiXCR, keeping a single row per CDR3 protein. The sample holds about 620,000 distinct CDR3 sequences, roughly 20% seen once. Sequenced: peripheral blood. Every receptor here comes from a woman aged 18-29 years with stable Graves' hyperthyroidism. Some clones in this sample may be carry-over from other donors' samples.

CDR3 sequence reads: CASSYDGGAGQPQHF. In DNA, the CDR3 is TGTGCCAGCAGTTACGACGGGGGCGCAGGGCAGCCCCAGCATTTT. The chain links TRBV6-5 to TRBJ1-5; weak D call: TRBD1 (6 bases). The germline V and J ends were trimmed by 2 bases and 7 bases, with 15 bases remaining between them. Germline V gene lookup returns CDR1 MNHEY and CDR2 SVGAGI. CDR3 size: 15 residues.

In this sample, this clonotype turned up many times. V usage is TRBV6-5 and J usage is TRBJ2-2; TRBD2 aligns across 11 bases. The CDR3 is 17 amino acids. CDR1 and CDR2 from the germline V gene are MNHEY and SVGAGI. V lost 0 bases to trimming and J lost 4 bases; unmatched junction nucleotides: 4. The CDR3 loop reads CASSYSSGLAATGELFF. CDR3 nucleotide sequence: TGTGCCAGCAGTTACTCGTCGGGACTAGCGGCCACCGGGGAGCTGTTTTTT.

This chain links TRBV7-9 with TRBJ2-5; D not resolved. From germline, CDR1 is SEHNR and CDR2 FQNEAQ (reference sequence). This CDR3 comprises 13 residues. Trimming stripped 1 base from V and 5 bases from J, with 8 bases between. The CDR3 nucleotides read TGTGCCAGCAGCTTAGGGTTTACCGAGACCCAGTACTTC. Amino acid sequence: CASSLGFTETQYF.

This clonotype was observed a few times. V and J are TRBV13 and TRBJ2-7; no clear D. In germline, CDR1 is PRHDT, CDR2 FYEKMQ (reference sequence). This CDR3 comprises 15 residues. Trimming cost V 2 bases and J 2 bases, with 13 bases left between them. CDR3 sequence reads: CASSLSLGRPYEQYF. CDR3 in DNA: TGTGCCAGCAGCTTAAGTCTGGGCCGGCCCTACGAGCAGTACTTC.

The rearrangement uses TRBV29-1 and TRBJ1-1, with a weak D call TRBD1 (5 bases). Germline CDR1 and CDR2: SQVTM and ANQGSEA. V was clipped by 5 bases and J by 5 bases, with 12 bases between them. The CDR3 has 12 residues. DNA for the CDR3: TGCAGCGTTATGATTCAGGGAACTGAAGCTTTCTTT. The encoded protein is CSVMIQGTEAFF.

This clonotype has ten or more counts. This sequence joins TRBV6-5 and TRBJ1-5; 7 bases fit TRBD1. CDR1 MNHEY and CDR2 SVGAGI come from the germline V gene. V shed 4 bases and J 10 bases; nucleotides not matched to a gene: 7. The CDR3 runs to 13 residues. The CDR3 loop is CASSLDRDLPQHF. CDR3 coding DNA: TGTGCCAGCAGTTTAGACAGGGATTTACCCCAGCATTTT.